These T cell receptor beta chains were read from a single sample in a study of blood T cells in healthy people across ages. TCRdb reanalysed the 5' RACE reads using MiXCR and keeps one entry per CDR3 protein. This sample has around 1,500,000 distinct CDR3 sequences, with approximately 40% found just once. Sequencing input: blood. These receptors all stem from a woman younger than 30 in good health. Each CDR3 is given with its conserved first and last residue. Each record gives: V gene, J gene, CDR3 length, D gene, clone size, CDR3 protein, CDR3 DNA. The D gene is left open where the match is weak. Expanded clones get a size class; other rows say once, few or many, or leave the size out.

v_gene: TRBV6-6; j_gene: TRBJ1-5; len: 13; d_gene: .; abundance: few; CDR3aa: CASSLPSPPAQHF; CDR3nt: TGTGCCAGCAGTTTACCTTCGCCCCCTGCCCAGCATTTT
v_gene: TRBV4-1; j_gene: TRBJ1-5; len: 16; d_gene: TRBD1; abundance: few; CDR3aa: CASSQGVDRGNQPQHF; CDR3nt: TGCGCCAGCAGCCAAGGGGTTGACAGGGGTAATCAGCCCCAGCATTTT
v_gene: TRBV5-6; j_gene: TRBJ2-1; len: 16; d_gene: .; abundance: .; CDR3aa: CASSSDYASSYNEQFF; CDR3nt: TGTGCCAGCAGCTCTGACTACGCGAGCTCCTACAATGAGCAGTTCTTC
v_gene: TRBV5-6; j_gene: TRBJ1-2; len: 13; d_gene: TRBD1; abundance: .; CDR3aa: CASSITGGYGYTF; CDR3nt: TGTGCCAGCAGCATAACAGGGGGGTATGGCTACACCTTC
v_gene: TRBV11-3; j_gene: TRBJ2-7; len: 15; d_gene: TRBD1; abundance: few; CDR3aa: CASSPGTGASPEQYF; CDR3nt: TGTGCCAGCAGCCCGGGGACAGGGGCCTCTCCCGAGCAGTACTTC
v_gene: TRBV7-8; j_gene: TRBJ2-7; len: 17; d_gene: TRBD2; abundance: .; CDR3aa: CASSLGAGVQVPYEQYF; CDR3nt: TGTGCCAGCAGCTTAGGCGCGGGAGTTCAAGTACCCTACGAGCAGTACTTC
v_gene: TRBV4-1; j_gene: TRBJ1-4; len: 15; d_gene: .; abundance: .; CDR3aa: CASSQKGQGDEKLFF; CDR3nt: TGCGCCAGCAGCCAAAAGGGGCAGGGCGATGAAAAACTGTTTTTT
v_gene: TRBV20-1; j_gene: TRBJ2-1; len: 15; d_gene: .; abundance: .; CDR3aa: CSAHRRRAGPYEQFF; CDR3nt: TGCAGTGCTCATCGAAGACGAGCGGGCCCCTACGAGCAGTTCTTC
v_gene: TRBV6-2/TRBV6-3; j_gene: TRBJ2-1; len: 17; d_gene: TRBD2; abundance: .; CDR3aa: CASSSLSLAGLNNEQFF; CDR3nt: TGTGCCAGCAGTTCCCTTTCACTAGCGGGACTAAACAATGAGCAGTTCTTC
v_gene: TRBV5-1; j_gene: TRBJ2-3; len: 17; d_gene: TRBD2; abundance: .; CDR3aa: CASSRASLAGGSDTQYF; CDR3nt: TGCGCCAGCAGCCGGGCCTCACTAGCGGGAGGGTCAGATACGCAGTATTTT
v_gene: TRBV12-3/TRBV12-4; j_gene: TRBJ1-2; len: 15; d_gene: TRBD1; abundance: .; CDR3aa: CASSPDRGGIYGYTF; CDR3nt: TGTGCCAGCAGTCCGGACAGGGGCGGAATCTATGGCTACACCTTC
v_gene: TRBV27; j_gene: TRBJ2-3; len: 17; d_gene: .; abundance: .; CDR3aa: CASSLEGGLSSTDTQYF; CDR3nt: TGTGCCAGCAGTTTAGAAGGCGGGTTATCTAGCACAGATACGCAGTATTTT
v_gene: TRBV9; j_gene: TRBJ2-1; len: 16; d_gene: .; abundance: .; CDR3aa: CVSSVVVGGPGNEQFF; CDR3nt: TGTGTCAGCAGCGTAGTAGTGGGGGGGCCGGGAAATGAGCAGTTCTTC
v_gene: TRBV7-2; j_gene: TRBJ2-7; len: 14; d_gene: .; abundance: many; CDR3aa: CASSLGGPPYEQYF; CDR3nt: TGTGCCAGCAGCTTAGGCGGGCCCCCTTACGAGCAGTACTTC
v_gene: TRBV9; j_gene: TRBJ2-2; len: 17; d_gene: TRBD2; abundance: few; CDR3aa: CASSVVVTSGITGELFF; CDR3nt: TGTGCCAGCAGCGTAGTTGTGACTAGCGGGATCACCGGGGAGCTGTTTTTT
v_gene: TRBV10-3; j_gene: TRBJ2-7; len: 12; d_gene: .; abundance: few; CDR3aa: CATSWESGEQYF; CDR3nt: TGTGCCACCTCGTGGGAGTCGGGCGAGCAGTACTTC
v_gene: TRBV29-1; j_gene: TRBJ2-1; len: 13; d_gene: .; abundance: .; CDR3aa: CSAQGSGYNEQFF; CDR3nt: TGCAGCGCCCAGGGTTCGGGCTACAATGAGCAGTTCTTC
v_gene: TRBV10-2; j_gene: TRBJ2-1; len: 17; d_gene: .; abundance: .; CDR3aa: CAIPGMRGGSSYKEQFF; CDR3nt: TGTGCCATCCCTGGTATGAGGGGGGGTAGCTCCTACAAGGAGCAGTTCTTC
v_gene: TRBV7-2; j_gene: TRBJ2-7; len: 13; d_gene: .; abundance: .; CDR3aa: CASSFPPSDVKYF; CDR3nt: TGTGCCAGCAGCTTCCCCCCCAGCGACGTAAAGTACTTC
v_gene: TRBV6-2/TRBV6-3; j_gene: TRBJ2-7; len: 17; d_gene: .; abundance: few; CDR3aa: CASSYALGDINYNEQYF; CDR3nt: TGTGCCAGCAGTTACGCTCTAGGGGATATAAACTACAATGAGCAGTACTTC
v_gene: TRBV20-1; j_gene: TRBJ1-1; len: 13; d_gene: .; abundance: .; CDR3aa: CSARAGGGTEAFF; CDR3nt: TGCAGTGCTAGAGCCGGGGGGGGCACTGAAGCTTTCTTT
v_gene: TRBV20-1; j_gene: TRBJ2-5; len: 16; d_gene: TRBD2; abundance: few; CDR3aa: CSARDFLAGQQETQYF; CDR3nt: TGCAGTGCTAGAGATTTCCTAGCGGGGCAACAAGAGACCCAGTACTTC
v_gene: TRBV20-1; j_gene: TRBJ2-1; len: 14; d_gene: TRBD2; abundance: .; CDR3aa: CSAGSFGGYNEQFF; CDR3nt: TGCAGTGCTGGAAGCTTCGGGGGGTACAATGAGCAGTTCTTC
v_gene: TRBV4-2; j_gene: TRBJ2-7; len: 16; d_gene: TRBD1; abundance: .; CDR3aa: CASSQESDRGPYEQYF; CDR3nt: TGTGCCAGCAGCCAGGAATCCGACAGGGGACCCTACGAGCAGTACTTC
v_gene: TRBV9; j_gene: TRBJ2-1; len: 16; d_gene: TRBD1; abundance: few; CDR3aa: CASSAPGTGRTNEQFF; CDR3nt: TGTGCCAGCAGCGCCCCCGGGACAGGACGTACCAATGAGCAGTTCTTC
v_gene: TRBV29-1; j_gene: TRBJ2-3; len: 18; d_gene: TRBD2; abundance: few; CDR3aa: CSVEGVTSGPKIPDTQYF; CDR3nt: TGCAGCGTTGAAGGAGTCACTAGCGGTCCGAAGATCCCAGATACGCAGTATTTT
v_gene: TRBV27; j_gene: TRBJ1-4; len: 12; d_gene: .; abundance: .; CDR3aa: CASSFRNEKLFF; CDR3nt: TGTGCCAGCAGTTTTCGTAATGAAAAACTGTTTTTT
v_gene: TRBV6-1; j_gene: TRBJ1-1; len: 13; d_gene: .; abundance: few; CDR3aa: CASSEASDTEAFF; CDR3nt: TGTGCCAGCAGTGAGGCGTCGGACACTGAAGCTTTCTTT
v_gene: TRBV10-1; j_gene: TRBJ2-1; len: 13; d_gene: .; abundance: .; CDR3aa: CASSELAKNEQFF; CDR3nt: TGCGCCAGCAGTGAACTAGCCAAGAATGAGCAGTTCTTC
v_gene: TRBV10-1; j_gene: TRBJ2-3; len: 13; d_gene: .; abundance: .; CDR3aa: CASWDDRTDTQYF; CDR3nt: TGCGCCAGCTGGGACGACCGCACAGATACGCAGTATTTT
v_gene: TRBV3-1; j_gene: TRBJ2-2; len: 14; d_gene: .; abundance: many; CDR3aa: CASSQFTNTGELFF; CDR3nt: TGTGCCAGCAGCCAGTTTACGAACACCGGGGAGCTGTTTTTT
v_gene: TRBV12-3/TRBV12-4; j_gene: TRBJ2-4; len: 15; d_gene: .; abundance: .; CDR3aa: CASSLVGTHRDIQYF; CDR3nt: TGTGCCAGCAGCCTAGTAGGTACACATAGGGACATTCAGTACTTC
v_gene: TRBV10-3; j_gene: TRBJ2-1; len: 12; d_gene: .; abundance: .; CDR3aa: CAISPGTNEQFF; CDR3nt: TGTGCCATCAGTCCCGGGACGAATGAGCAGTTCTTC
v_gene: TRBV12-3/TRBV12-4; j_gene: TRBJ1-5; len: 15; d_gene: .; abundance: .; CDR3aa: CASSPSGGFFEPQHF; CDR3nt: TGTGCCAGCAGTCCCTCGGGGGGATTCTTCGAGCCCCAGCATTTT
v_gene: TRBV7-9; j_gene: TRBJ2-7; len: 14; d_gene: TRBD2; abundance: .; CDR3aa: CASSPGEGSHEQYF; CDR3nt: TGTGCCAGCAGCCCCGGGGAGGGATCGCACGAGCAGTACTTC
v_gene: TRBV5-1; j_gene: TRBJ2-2; len: 15; d_gene: TRBD1; abundance: .; CDR3aa: CASNQGALNTGELFF; CDR3nt: TGCGCCAGCAACCAGGGGGCGCTGAACACCGGGGAGCTGTTTTTT
v_gene: TRBV10-3; j_gene: TRBJ2-1; len: 13; d_gene: .; abundance: few; CDR3aa: CAISGGLSNEQFF; CDR3nt: TGTGCCATCAGTGGCGGTTTAAGCAATGAGCAGTTCTTC
v_gene: TRBV20-1; j_gene: TRBJ1-2; len: 14; d_gene: TRBD1; abundance: .; CDR3aa: CSADTGGRNYGYTF; CDR3nt: TGCAGTGCTGACACAGGGGGACGCAACTATGGCTACACCTTC
v_gene: TRBV5-1; j_gene: TRBJ2-1; len: 16; d_gene: TRBD2; abundance: many; CDR3aa: CASSPGLAGAYNEQFF; CDR3nt: TGTGCCAGCAGCCCCGGACTAGCGGGGGCCTACAATGAGCAGTTCTTC
v_gene: TRBV2; j_gene: TRBJ2-1; len: 14; d_gene: TRBD2; abundance: .; CDR3aa: CASQGLADYNEQFF; CDR3nt: TGTGCCTCACAGGGACTAGCGGATTACAATGAGCAGTTCTTC
v_gene: TRBV4-1; j_gene: TRBJ2-3; len: 17; d_gene: TRBD2; abundance: few; CDR3aa: CASSQDGLAGATDTQYF; CDR3nt: TGCGCCAGCAGCCAAGATGGGCTAGCGGGGGCCACAGATACGCAGTATTTT